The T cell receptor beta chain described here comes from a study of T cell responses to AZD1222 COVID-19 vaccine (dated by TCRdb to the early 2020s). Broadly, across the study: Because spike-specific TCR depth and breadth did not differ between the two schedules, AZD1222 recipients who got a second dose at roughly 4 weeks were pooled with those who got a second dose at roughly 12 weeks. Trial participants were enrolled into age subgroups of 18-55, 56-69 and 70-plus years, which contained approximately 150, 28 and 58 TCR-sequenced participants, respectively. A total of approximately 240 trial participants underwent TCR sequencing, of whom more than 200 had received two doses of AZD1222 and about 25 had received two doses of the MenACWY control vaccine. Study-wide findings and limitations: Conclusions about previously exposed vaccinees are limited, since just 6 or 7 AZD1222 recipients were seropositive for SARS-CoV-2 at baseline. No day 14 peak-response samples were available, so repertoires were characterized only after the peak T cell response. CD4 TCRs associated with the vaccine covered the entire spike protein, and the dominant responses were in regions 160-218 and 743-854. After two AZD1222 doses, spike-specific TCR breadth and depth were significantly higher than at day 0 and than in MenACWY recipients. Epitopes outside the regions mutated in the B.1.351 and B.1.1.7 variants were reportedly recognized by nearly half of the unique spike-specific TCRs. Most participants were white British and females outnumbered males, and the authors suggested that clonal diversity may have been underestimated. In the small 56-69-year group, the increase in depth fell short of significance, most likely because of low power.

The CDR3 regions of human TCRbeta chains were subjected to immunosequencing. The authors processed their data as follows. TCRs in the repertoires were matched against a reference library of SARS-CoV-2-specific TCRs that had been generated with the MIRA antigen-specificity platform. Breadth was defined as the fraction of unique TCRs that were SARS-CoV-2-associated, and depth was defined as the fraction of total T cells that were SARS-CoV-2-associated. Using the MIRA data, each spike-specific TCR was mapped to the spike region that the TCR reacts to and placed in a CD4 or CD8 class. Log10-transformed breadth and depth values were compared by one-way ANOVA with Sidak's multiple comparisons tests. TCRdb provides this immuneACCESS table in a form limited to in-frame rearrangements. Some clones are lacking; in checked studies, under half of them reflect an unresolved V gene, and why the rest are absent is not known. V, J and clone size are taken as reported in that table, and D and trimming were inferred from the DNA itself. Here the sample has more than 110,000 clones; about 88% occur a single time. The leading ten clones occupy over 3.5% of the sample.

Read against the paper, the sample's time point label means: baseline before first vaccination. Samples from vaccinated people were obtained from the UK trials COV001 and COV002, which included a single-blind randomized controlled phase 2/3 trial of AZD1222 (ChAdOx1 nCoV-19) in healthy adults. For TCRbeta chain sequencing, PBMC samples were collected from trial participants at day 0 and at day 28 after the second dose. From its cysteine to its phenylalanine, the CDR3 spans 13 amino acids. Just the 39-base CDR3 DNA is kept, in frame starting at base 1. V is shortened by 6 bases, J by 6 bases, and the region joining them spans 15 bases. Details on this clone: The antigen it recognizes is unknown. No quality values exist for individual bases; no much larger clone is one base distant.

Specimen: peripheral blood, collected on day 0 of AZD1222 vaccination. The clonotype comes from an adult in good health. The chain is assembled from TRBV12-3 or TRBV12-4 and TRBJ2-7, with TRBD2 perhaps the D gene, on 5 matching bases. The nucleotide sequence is TGTGCCAGCAGCAATCAACCCCGGGGCGAGCAGTACTTC. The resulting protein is CASSNQPRGEQYF.